This entry is about one T cell receptor (beta chain). Per the original methods: Amplification from reference gene primers served as the basis for estimated nucleated cell counts. TCRdb's copy holds only in-frame clones and misses some; the assay was immunoSEQ multiplex PCR. The DNA gave D and trimming, while V, J and clone size come from that table. The data contain roughly 100,000 clones, around 90% of them singletons. The CDR3 sequence is 18 residues long. V shed 5 bases and J 2 bases; nucleotides not matched to a gene: 12. Germline V lookup: CDR1 KGHSH, CDR2 LQKENI. The data derive from a study of blood T cell repertoires in COVID-19. Across the whole study: From the United States, Italy and Spain came samples of acute and convalescent COVID-19. T cells, B-cell-depleted T cells, or PBMCs supplied cDNA or gDNA.

The Seattle site enrolled patients during active infection and followed them longitudinally. Sequenced sample: peripheral blood. The clonotype comes from a woman in her 50s with COVID-19, enrolled during active disease. The chain employs TRBV18 and TRBJ1-5; TRBD1 matches at 10 bases. The CDR3 loop is CASSTRDRGIGGNQPQHF. For the CDR3, the DNA is TGTGCCAGCTCAACCCGGGACAGGGGAATTGGGGGCAATCAGCCCCAGCATTTT.